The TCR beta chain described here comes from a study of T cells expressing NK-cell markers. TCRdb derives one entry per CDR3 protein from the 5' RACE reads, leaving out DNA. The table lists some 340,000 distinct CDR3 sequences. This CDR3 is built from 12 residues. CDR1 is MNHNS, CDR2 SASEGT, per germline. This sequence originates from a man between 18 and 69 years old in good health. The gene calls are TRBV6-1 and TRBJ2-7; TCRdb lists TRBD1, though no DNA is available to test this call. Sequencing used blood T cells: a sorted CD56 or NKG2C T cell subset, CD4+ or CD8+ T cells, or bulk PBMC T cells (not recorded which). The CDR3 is CACEGTRDEQYF.